The 14 T cell receptor beta chains presented below share a single source sample, sequenced in a study of CD8 T cells in ankylosing spondylitis. In TCRdb, the 5' RACE reads were re-called with MiXCR into one record per CDR3 protein. The data hold approximately 240,000 distinct CDR3 sequences, with roughly a tenth observed a single time. The sequenced material came from blood, either unsorted or a sorted T cell fraction (not recorded which). Every receptor here comes from a male donor with ankylosing spondylitis or in good health (not recorded which).

The V and J genes are TRBV3-1 and TRBJ2-3; TRBD2 matches 14 bases. The CDR3 runs 15 residues. Trimming at V came to 6 bases and at J to 6 bases, leaving 5 bases not matched to a gene. Germline V CDR1 and CDR2: LGHDT, YNNKEL (reference sequence). The CDR3 nucleotides are TGTGCCAGCAGACCAAGGACTAGCGGGGGGGATACGCAGTATTTT. Translated, it gives CASRPRTSGGDTQYF.

Only a few counts were recorded for this clonotype. The chain recombines TRBV6-5 with TRBJ2-1, with D possibly TRBD1 on 5 matching bases. The germline V and J ends were trimmed by 4 bases and 4 bases, with 8 bases remaining between them. This CDR3 has 13 amino acids. The V gene's germline CDR1 is MNHEY and CDR2 SVGAGI. CDR3 coding DNA: TGTGCCAGCAGTTTGACAGTTTACAATGAGCAGTTCTTC. Its protein is CASSLTVYNEQFF.

This sequence joins TRBV2 and TRBJ2-5; 8 nucleotides line up with TRBD1. The CDR3 totals 14 residues. V gave up 8 bases and J gave up 2 bases; unmatched junction bases: 7. Germline V lookup: CDR1 SNHLY, CDR2 FYNNEI. The CDR3 bases are TGTGCCAGCGGAGGGACAGGCCAGCAAGAGACCCAGTACTTC. This encodes CASGGTGQQETQYF.

This clonotype was observed many times. The chain uses TRBV11-1 and TRBJ1-2, with 8 nucleotides matching TRBD1. The CDR3 loop spans 14 amino acids. CDR1 and CDR2 from the germline V gene are SGHAT and FQDESV (reference sequence). The V segment lost 5 bases and the J segment 5 bases; nucleotides outside the gene matches: 7. Here the CDR3 reads CASSTGQGSYGYTF. The DNA of the CDR3 is TGTGCCAGCAGCACCGGACAGGGTAGTTATGGCTACACCTTC. The whole variable domain, remainder taken from reference TRBV11-1 and TRBJ1-2, is EAEVAQSPRYKITEKSQAVAFWCDPISGHATLYWYRQILGQGPELLVQFQDESVVDDSQLPKDRFSAERLKGVDSTLKIQPAELGDSAMYLCASSTGQGSYGYTFGSGTRLTVV.

This clonotype has more than one count but fewer than ten. V is TRBV7-8 and J is TRBJ2-7; D possibly corresponds to TRBD1 (6 bases). Trimming pared 5 bases from V and 4 bases from J, leaving 18 bases between. The CDR3 has 15 amino acids. Germline V CDR1 and CDR2: SGHVS, FQNEAQ. The CDR3 coding sequence is TGTGCCAGCAGCGTAACAGGGCTCCTCTCTTACGAGCAGTACTTC. Translated: CASSVTGLLSYEQYF.

This clonotype was recorded many times. The chain couples TRBV7-2 to TRBJ2-1; possibly TRBD2 for D (5 bases). The CDR3 has 15 amino acids. From germline, CDR1 is SGHTA and CDR2 FQGNSA. Trimming cost V 0 bases and J 3 bases, with 9 bases left between them. The CDR3 DNA reads TGTGCCAGCAGCTTAGCGCGGGTTCACTACAATGAGCAGTTCTTC. Amino acid sequence: CASSLARVHYNEQFF.

This clonotype was recorded many times. The chain couples TRBV20-1 to TRBJ1-3; no clear D gene. The length of the CDR3 is 16 residues. Per the germline V gene, CDR1 is DFQATT and CDR2 is SNEGSKA (reference sequence). V was cut by 0 bases and J by 4 bases, with 16 bases left in between. The CDR3 loop reads CSARDSENEKGNTIYF. For the CDR3, the DNA is TGCAGTGCTAGAGATTCGGAAAACGAGAAGGGAAACACCATATATTTT.

Regarding this clonotype: A much larger clone lies one base from this, so it may be a read error. The V and J genes are TRBV15 and TRBJ2-3, with a possible D match to TRBD2 (6 bases). The V end was cut by 3 bases, the J end by 4 bases, with 11 bases between. The V gene's germline CDR1 is LNHNV and CDR2 YYDKDF (reference sequence). This CDR3 is built from 14 residues. The CDR3 coding sequence is TGTGCCACCAGCAGTGTTCCTAGCGCAGATACGCAGTATTTT. This translates into CATSSVPSADTQYF.

This clonotype came up many times. The chain couples TRBV7-2 to TRBJ1-6, with D maybe TRBD1 (5 bases). V lost 5 bases and J lost 13, with 12 bases in between. CDR3 length: 12 amino acids. Germline assignment: CDR1 SGHTA and CDR2 FQGNSA. The CDR3 DNA follows: TGTGCCAGCAGCGTCAGGGAATCGCCCCTCCACTTT. Translated: CASSVRESPLHF.

This clonotype has a count of ten or more. The rearrangement links TRBV6-5 to TRBJ1-2; D is possibly TRBD1 (6 bases). V lost 5 bases, J lost 14 bases, and 15 bases lay in between. Looked up from germline, CDR1 is MNHEY and CDR2 is SVGAGI. This CDR3 region has 11 residues. The CDR3 nucleotides read TGTGCCAGCAGTCTCCGGGACACCGTAACCTTC. It codes for CASSLRDTVTF.

This clonotype was recorded at least ten times. The V call is TRBV20-1, the J call TRBJ2-1; 10 bases fit TRBD2. Germline CDR1 DFQATT, CDR2 SNEGSKA (reference sequence). The CDR3 sequence is 13 residues long. The junction had 5 bases not matched to a gene; V was cut back by 3 bases and J by 9 bases. As DNA, the CDR3 is TGCAGTGCTAGTCCGGGACTAGCGCTTGAGCAGTTCTTC. Translating it yields CSASPGLALEQFF.

This clonotype has a count of ten or more. The chain employs TRBV20-1 and TRBJ1-2, with a possible D match to TRBD1 (5 bases). Deletions cut 6 bases from V and 8 bases from J, with 16 bases between. This CDR3 has 12 residues. The germline V gene encodes CDR1 DFQATT and CDR2 SNEGSKA (reference sequence). The chain's CDR3 is CSAPLEGTGYTF. CDR3 DNA sequence: TGCAGTGCCCCGCTAGAAGGGACCGGCTACACCTTC.

This chain joins TRBV29-1 and TRBJ1-3; TRBD1 agrees at 7 bases. The germline V gene has CDR1 SQVTM and CDR2 ANQGSEA. Trimming removed 6 bases from V and 4 bases from J; junction bases left unmatched: 9. The CDR3 has 14 residues. CDR3 DNA sequence: TGCAGCGTCGGAGAGACAGGGAGGGGAAACACCATATATTTT. Its translation is CSVGETGRGNTIYF.

Notes on this clonotype: At one boundary the junction diverges from the germline segment, which might be a read error. The chain employs TRBV10-2 and TRBJ2-2, with D unresolved. The CDR3 loop spans 17 amino acids. Germline V gene lookup returns CDR1 WSHSY and CDR2 SAAADI. The CDR3 protein is CASRELELIPSRGELFF. CDR3 DNA sequence: TGCGCCAGCAGAGAGTTAGAGCTTATCCCCTCCCGCGGGGAGCTGTTTTTT.